The 22 T cell receptor beta chains below all came from one sample that was sequenced in a study of T cell repertoires in cytomegalovirus infection. TCRdb called the reads again in MiXCR, with one record for every CDR3 protein. The data hold 200,000 or so distinct CDR3 sequences, with approximately 30% observed a single time. Sequencing input: PBMCs. These receptors were taken from a human donor in good health (CMV status not recorded). Some clones in this sample may be carry-over from other donors' samples.

The chain combines TRBV20-1 with TRBJ1-2; 8 nucleotides agree with TRBD1. The CDR3 spans 15 residues. CDR1 and CDR2 (germline): DFQATT, SNEGSKA (reference sequence). The junction had 8 bases not matched to a gene; V was cut back by 2 bases and J by 3 bases. CDR3 nucleotide sequence: TGCAGTGCTAGATCTAGGACAGGGAAGGACTATGGCTACACCTTC. It specifies CSARSRTGKDYGYTF.

This clonotype was seen a handful of times. This chain joins TRBV6-2 or TRBV6-3 and TRBJ1-2, with unresolved D. Germline V gene lookup returns CDR1 MNHEY and CDR2 SVGEGT. Deletions cut 0 bases from V and 0 bases from J, with 5 bases between. CDR3 length: 14 residues. CDR3 in DNA: TGTGCCAGCAGTTACTCCTCGACTAACTATGGCTACACCTTC. Translated, it gives CASSYSSTNYGYTF.

J is TRBJ2-1 and V is TRBV7-2, with 7 bases identical to TRBD2. The CDR3 sequence is 15 residues long. After removal of 0 bases from V and 8 bases from J, the junction contained 7 bases not matched to a gene. Looked up from germline, CDR1 is SGHTA and CDR2 is FQGNSA. The CDR3 DNA sequence: TGTGCCAGCAGCTTAGCGGGGGGGGGAATCGATGAGCAGTTCTTC. Encoded protein: CASSLAGGGIDEQFF. The full variable domain, rest sourced from reference TRBV7-2 and TRBJ2-1, is GAGVSQSPSNKVTEKGKDVELRCDPISGHTALYWYRQSLGQGLEFLIYFQGNSAPDKSGLPSDRFSAERTGGSVSTLTIQRTQQEDSAVYLCASSLAGGGIDEQFFGPGTRLTVL.

This chain uses TRBV2 with TRBJ1-1, with a tentative D call TRBD1 (5 bases). The CDR3 loop spans 12 amino acids. Germline V CDR1 and CDR2: SNHLY, FYNNEI. Trimming took 4 bases from V and 7 from J, leaving 10 bases between them. The DNA for the CDR3 is TGTGCCAGCAGTGCCGGGGGAATTGAAGCTTTCTTT. It encodes CASSAGGIEAFF.

This clonotype was observed many times. CDR3 DNA sequence: TGTGCCAGCAGCTTAGGCGGGGCTAACCGGGCCGGGGAGCTGTTTTTT. It is translated as CASSLGGANRAGELFF. The chain uses TRBV7-2 and TRBJ2-2, with D perhaps matching TRBD2 (6 bases). The CDR3 length is 16 residues. Germline CDR1 is SGHTA and CDR2 is FQGNSA. Trimming removed 1 base from V and 6 bases from J, with 15 bases in between.

The chain has TRBV9 and TRBJ1-2, with unresolved D. The CDR3 is 15 residues long. V was clipped by 1 base and J by 3 bases, with 13 bases between them. The germline gives CDR1 SGDLS, CDR2 YYNGEE. The CDR3 is CASSVNWAPHYGYTF. The CDR3 coding sequence is TGTGCCAGCAGCGTAAATTGGGCACCCCACTATGGCTACACCTTC. The full variable domain, its missing parts supplied by reference TRBV9 and TRBJ1-2, is DSGVTQTPKHLITATGQRVTLRCSPRSGDLSVYWYQQSLDQGLQFLIQYYNGEERAKGNILERFSAQQFPDLHSELNLSSLELGDSALYFCASSVNWAPHYGYTFGSGTRLTVV.

This clonotype has more than one count but fewer than ten. CDR3 in amino acids: CASTPGASYEQYF. The CDR3 DNA follows: TGTGCCAGCACTCCCGGGGCCTCCTACGAGCAGTACTTC. The chain employs TRBV12-3 or TRBV12-4 and TRBJ2-7, with D perhaps being TRBD1 or TRBD2 (5 bases each). This CDR3 spans 13 amino acids. V lost 7 bases, J lost 0 bases, and 10 bases lay in between.

In this sample, this clonotype turned up many times. V is TRBV7-2 and J is TRBJ2-7, with D possibly matching TRBD1 (5 bases). Germline CDR1 is SGHTA and CDR2 is FQGNSA. CDR3 length: 13 residues. Trimming pared 5 bases from V and 3 bases from J, leaving 11 bases between. The CDR3 loop is CASSRTLSYEQYF. DNA of the CDR3: TGTGCCAGCAGCCGGACACTGAGCTACGAGCAGTACTTC.

This clonotype was counted only a few times. The chain carries TRBV9 and TRBJ1-1; D perhaps matches TRBD1 (5 bases). Trimming removed 3 bases at V and 1 base at J, with 13 bases between. The CDR3 spans 15 residues. In germline, CDR1 is SGDLS, CDR2 YYNGEE. The CDR3 bases are TGTGCCAGCAGCGCGTACTTAGGGGCGAACACTGAAGCTTTCTTT. Amino acid sequence: CASSAYLGANTEAFF.

The chain carries TRBV11-2 and TRBJ2-5; possibly TRBD2 for D (7 bases). The CDR3 is made up of 19 amino acids. The V end was cut by 5 bases, the J end by 5 bases, with 30 bases between. CDR1 is SGHAT, CDR2 FQNNGV, per germline. The CDR3 DNA is TGTGCCAGCAGCCGTAGATCCCCGAGGGGGGGGGAATTTTCGGAGACCCAGTACTTC. It yields the protein CASSRRSPRGGEFSETQYF.

The genes are TRBV13 and TRBJ2-3, with D perhaps given as TRBD1 or TRBD2 (5 bases each). This CDR3 has 17 residues. CDR1 and CDR2 from the germline V gene are PRHDT and FYEKMQ (reference sequence). V lost 6 bases, J lost 5 bases, and 24 bases lay in between. Here the CDR3 DNA reads TGTGCCAGCAGTTCCGCCCGCGGCCCGGGGCATCAAGATACGCAGTATTTT. Translation: CASSSARGPGHQDTQYF.

The rearrangement uses TRBV19 and TRBJ2-5; 14 bases match TRBD2. V shed 6 bases, J shed 5 bases, and the junction held 5 bases outside the gene matches. Germline V gene sequence: CDR1 LNHDA, CDR2 SQIVND (reference sequence). The CDR3 has 15 amino acids. The CDR3 sequence: CASSRLAGGRETQYF. The CDR3 DNA reads TGTGCCAGTAGCCGACTAGCGGGGGGGCGTGAGACCCAGTACTTC.

V is TRBV18 and J is TRBJ1-1; 9 bases are a match to TRBD1. The junction had 9 bases not matched to a gene; V was cut back by 5 bases and J by 2 bases. The CDR3 extends over 16 amino acids. CDR1 is KGHSH and CDR2 is LQKENI in the germline V gene. The CDR3 DNA reads as TGTGCCAGCTCATCTTACAGGGGGCTCGAAAACACTGAAGCTTTCTTT. Translated, it gives CASSSYRGLENTEAFF.

This chain links TRBV6-2 or TRBV6-3 with TRBJ2-5; D not certain. The CDR3 extends over 15 amino acids. Trimming removed 2 bases from V and 1 base from J, with 11 bases in between. Germline V gene data show CDR1 as MNHEY and CDR2 as SVGEGT. The CDR3 nucleotides are TGTGCCAGCAGTTACACGCCTGGCTTCCAAGAGACCCAGTACTTC. This codes for CASSYTPGFQETQYF.

The chain recombines TRBV5-5 with TRBJ1-2; a possible D gene is TRBD1 (5 bases). CDR1 is SGHKS and CDR2 is YYEKEE in the germline V gene (reference sequence). This CDR3 has 15 amino acids. V shed 0 bases and J shed 4 bases, with 13 bases lying between them. The CDR3 DNA reads as TGTGCCAGCAGCTTGGCCCCGGGTGGGGGCTATGGCTACACCTTC. Translating gives CASSLAPGGGYGYTF.

The table lists this clonotype with a few counts. V and J are TRBV11-2 and TRBJ2-3, with no clear D. The CDR3 sequence is 12 residues long. Trimming removed 6 bases at V and 5 bases at J, with 9 bases between. Germline V gives CDR1 SGHAT, CDR2 FQNNGV. The CDR3 sequence: CASSQDGDTQYF. For the CDR3, the DNA is TGTGCCAGCAGTCAGGATGGAGATACGCAGTATTTT.

As for this clonotype: A much larger clone lies one base from this, so it may be a read error. The genes are TRBV7-2 and TRBJ2-1; tentatively, D is TRBD2 (6 bases). Germline values: CDR1 SGHTA, CDR2 FQGNSA. The CDR3 runs to 15 residues. CDR3 region: CASSLASGPSGEKFF. CDR3 nucleotide sequence: TGTGCCAGCAGCTTAGCTAGCGGACCCTCTGGTGAGAAGTTCTTC.

A few counts support this clonotype. The chain joins TRBV19 to TRBJ2-2; D gene uncertain. The V gene lost 1 base and the J gene lost 5 bases, with 8 bases spanning the gap. The CDR3 contains 14 residues. Germline V gene sequence: CDR1 LNHDA, CDR2 SQIVND (reference sequence). CDR3 DNA: TGTGCCAGTAGTATAGCAGGCGTTACCGGGGAGCTGTTTTTT. Encoded protein: CASSIAGVTGELFF.

This clonotype was counted a few times. The genes are TRBV9 and TRBJ1-5; D gene unclear. V was trimmed by 0 bases and J by 0 bases, leaving 13 bases between them. Germline V gene sequence: CDR1 SGDLS, CDR2 YYNGEE. This CDR3 has 17 amino acids. DNA of the CDR3: TGTGCCAGCAGCGTAGCTGAGGCAGTTAATAGCAATCAGCCCCAGCATTTT. The encoded protein is CASSVAEAVNSNQPQHF.

This clonotype came up many times. The CDR3 reads CASSWPGQGSYEQYF. Written as DNA, the CDR3 is TGTGCCAGCAGCTGGCCGGGACAGGGCTCCTACGAGCAGTACTTC. The chain employs TRBV7-9 and TRBJ2-7, with 9 bases fitting TRBD1. With V trimmed by 4 bases and J by 0 bases, 4 bases remained unmatched. Per the germline V gene, CDR1 is SEHNR and CDR2 is FQNEAQ (reference sequence). This CDR3 is 15 amino acids long. Full variable domain (missing parts from reference TRBV7-9 and TRBJ2-7): DTGVSQNPRHKITKRGQNVTFRCDPISEHNRLYWYRQTLGQGPEFLTYFQNEAQLEKSRLLSDRFSAERPKGSFSTLEIQRTEQGDSAMYLCASSWPGQGSYEQYFGPGTRLTVT.

The CDR3 protein is CASSFWGMGEKLFF. The CDR3 nucleotides are TGCGCCAGCAGCTTCTGGGGCATGGGAGAAAAACTGTTTTTT. This chain joins TRBV5-1 and TRBJ1-4; possible D gene TRBD1, 5 bases. The CDR3 spans 14 residues. Germline V CDR1 and CDR2: SGHRS, YFSETQ. V lost 2 bases and J lost 8, with 13 bases in between.

The CDR3, as DNA: TGCAGTGCTAACTGGGACAGGGGTGCAGATACGCAGTATTTT. This sequence encodes CSANWDRGADTQYF. V usage is TRBV20-1 and J usage is TRBJ2-3; TRBD1 aligns across 10 bases. The length of the CDR3 is 14 residues. With 4 bases clipped from V and 4 bases from J, the junction kept 5 bases outside the gene matches. In germline, CDR1 is DFQATT, CDR2 SNEGSKA (reference sequence).